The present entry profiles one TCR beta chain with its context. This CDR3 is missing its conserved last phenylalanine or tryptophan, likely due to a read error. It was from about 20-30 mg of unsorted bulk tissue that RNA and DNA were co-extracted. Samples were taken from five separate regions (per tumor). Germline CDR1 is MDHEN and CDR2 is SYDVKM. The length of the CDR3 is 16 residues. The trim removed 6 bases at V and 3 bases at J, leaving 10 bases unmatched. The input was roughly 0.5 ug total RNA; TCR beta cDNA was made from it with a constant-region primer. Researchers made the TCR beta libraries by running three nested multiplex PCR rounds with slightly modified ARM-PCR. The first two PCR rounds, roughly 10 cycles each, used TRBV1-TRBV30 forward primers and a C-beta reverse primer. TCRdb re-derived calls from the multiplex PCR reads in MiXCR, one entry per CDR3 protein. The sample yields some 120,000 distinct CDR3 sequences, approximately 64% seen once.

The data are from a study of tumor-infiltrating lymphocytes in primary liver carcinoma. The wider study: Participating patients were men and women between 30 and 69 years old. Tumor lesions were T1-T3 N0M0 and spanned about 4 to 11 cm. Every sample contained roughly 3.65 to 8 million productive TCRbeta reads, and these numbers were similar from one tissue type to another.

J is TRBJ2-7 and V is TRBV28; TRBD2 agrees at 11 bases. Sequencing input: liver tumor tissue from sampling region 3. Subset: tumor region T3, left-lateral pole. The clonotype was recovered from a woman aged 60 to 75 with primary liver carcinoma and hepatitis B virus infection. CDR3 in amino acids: CASSVAGLAGGYEQYL. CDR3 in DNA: TGTGCCAGCAGCGTAGCGGGCCTAGCGGGAGGCTACGAGCAGTACCTC.